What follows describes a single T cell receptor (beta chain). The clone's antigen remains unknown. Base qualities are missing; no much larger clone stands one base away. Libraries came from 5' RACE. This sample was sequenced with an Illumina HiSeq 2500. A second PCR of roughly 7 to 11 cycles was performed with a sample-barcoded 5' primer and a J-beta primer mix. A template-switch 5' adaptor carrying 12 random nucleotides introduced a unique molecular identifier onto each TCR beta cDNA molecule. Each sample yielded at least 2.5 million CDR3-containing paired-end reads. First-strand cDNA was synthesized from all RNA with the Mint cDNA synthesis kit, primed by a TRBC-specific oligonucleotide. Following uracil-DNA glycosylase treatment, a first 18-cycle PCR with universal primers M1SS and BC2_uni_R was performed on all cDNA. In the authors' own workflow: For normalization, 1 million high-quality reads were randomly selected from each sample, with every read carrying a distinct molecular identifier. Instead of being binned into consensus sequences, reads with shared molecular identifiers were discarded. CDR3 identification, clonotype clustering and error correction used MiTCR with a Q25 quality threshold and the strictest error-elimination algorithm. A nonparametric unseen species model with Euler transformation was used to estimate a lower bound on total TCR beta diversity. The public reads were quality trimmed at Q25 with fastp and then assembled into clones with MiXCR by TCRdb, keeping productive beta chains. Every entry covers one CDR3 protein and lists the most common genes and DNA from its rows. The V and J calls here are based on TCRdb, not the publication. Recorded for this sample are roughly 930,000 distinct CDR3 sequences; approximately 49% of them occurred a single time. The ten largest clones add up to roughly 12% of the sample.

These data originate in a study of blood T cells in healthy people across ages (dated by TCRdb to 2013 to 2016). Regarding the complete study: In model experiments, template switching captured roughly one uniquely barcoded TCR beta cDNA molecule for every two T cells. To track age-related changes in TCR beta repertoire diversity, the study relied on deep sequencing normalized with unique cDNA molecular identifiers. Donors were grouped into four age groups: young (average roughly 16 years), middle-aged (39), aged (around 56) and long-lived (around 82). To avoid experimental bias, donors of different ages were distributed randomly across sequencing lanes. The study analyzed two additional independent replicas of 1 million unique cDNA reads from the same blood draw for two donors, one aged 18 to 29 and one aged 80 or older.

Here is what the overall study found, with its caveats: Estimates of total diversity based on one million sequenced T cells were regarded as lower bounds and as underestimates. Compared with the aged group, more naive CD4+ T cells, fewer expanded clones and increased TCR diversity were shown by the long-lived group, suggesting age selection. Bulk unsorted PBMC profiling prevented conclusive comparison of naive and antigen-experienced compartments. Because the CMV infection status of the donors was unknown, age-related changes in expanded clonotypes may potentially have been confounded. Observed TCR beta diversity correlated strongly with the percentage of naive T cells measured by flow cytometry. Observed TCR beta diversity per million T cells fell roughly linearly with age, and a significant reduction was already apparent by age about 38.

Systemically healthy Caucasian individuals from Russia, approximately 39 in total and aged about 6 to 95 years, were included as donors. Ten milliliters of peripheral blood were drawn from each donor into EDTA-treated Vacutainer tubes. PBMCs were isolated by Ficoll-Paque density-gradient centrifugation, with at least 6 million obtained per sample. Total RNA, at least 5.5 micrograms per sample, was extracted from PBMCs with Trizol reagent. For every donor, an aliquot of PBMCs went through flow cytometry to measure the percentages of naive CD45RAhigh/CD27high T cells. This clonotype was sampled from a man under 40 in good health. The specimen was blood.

The nucleotide sequence reads TGTGCCAGCAGCCAGCGGGCAGAGCAGTTCTTC. Its protein reads: CASSQRAEQFF. This sequence uses TRBV28 and TRBJ2-1, and the D gene may be TRBD2, 6 bases matching. The junction shows trimming of 6 bases on V and 10 bases on J, plus 10 bases between the germline ends. Including the terminal cysteine and phenylalanine, the CDR3 comprises 11 residues. CDR3 DNA is the only sequence kept; it has 33 bases, read in frame from the first base. The germline V gene provides CDR1 MDHEN and CDR2 SYDVKM. Supplemented by the reference TRBV28 and TRBJ2-1 proteins around the CDR3, the complete variable domain is DVKVTQSSRYLVKRTGEKVFLECVQDMDHENMFWYRQDPGLGLRLIYFSYDVKMKEKGDIPEGYSVSREKKERFSLILESASTNQTSMYLCASSQRAEQFFGPGTRLTVL.